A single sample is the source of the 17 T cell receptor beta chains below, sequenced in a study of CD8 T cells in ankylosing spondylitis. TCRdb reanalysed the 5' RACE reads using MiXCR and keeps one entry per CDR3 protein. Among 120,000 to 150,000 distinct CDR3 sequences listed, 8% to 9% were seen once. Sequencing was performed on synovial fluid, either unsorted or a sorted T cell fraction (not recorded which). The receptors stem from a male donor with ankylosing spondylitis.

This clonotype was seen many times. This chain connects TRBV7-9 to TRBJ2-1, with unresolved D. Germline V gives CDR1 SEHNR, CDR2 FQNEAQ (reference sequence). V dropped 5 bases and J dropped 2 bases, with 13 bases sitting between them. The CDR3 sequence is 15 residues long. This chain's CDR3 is CASSRRMGTYNEQFF. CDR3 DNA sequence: TGTGCCAGCAGCCGAAGGATGGGCACCTACAATGAGCAGTTCTTC. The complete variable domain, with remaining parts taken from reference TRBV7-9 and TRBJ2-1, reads DTGVSQNPRHKITKRGQNVTFRCDPISEHNRLYWYRQTLGQGPEFLTYFQNEAQLEKSRLLSDRFSAERPKGSFSTLEIQRTEQGDSAMYLCASSRRMGTYNEQFFGPGTRLTVL.

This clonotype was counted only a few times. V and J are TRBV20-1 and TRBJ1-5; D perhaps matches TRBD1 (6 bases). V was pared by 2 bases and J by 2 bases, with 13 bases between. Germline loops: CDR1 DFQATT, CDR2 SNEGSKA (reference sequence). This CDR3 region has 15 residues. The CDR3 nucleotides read TGCAGTGCTAGATTTTCAGGGGTCGGCAATCAGCCCCAGCATTTT. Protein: CSARFSGVGNQPQHF.

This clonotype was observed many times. The CDR3 reads CASSFGGAYEQYF. CDR3 nucleotides: TGTGCCAGCAGTTTCGGGGGCGCCTACGAGCAGTACTTC. This sequence joins TRBV6-6 and TRBJ2-7; either TRBD1 or TRBD2 may fit D (6 bases each). CDR3 size: 13 residues. Germline assignment: CDR1 MNHNY and CDR2 SVGAGI (reference sequence). V was pared by 4 bases and J by 2 bases, with 9 bases between.

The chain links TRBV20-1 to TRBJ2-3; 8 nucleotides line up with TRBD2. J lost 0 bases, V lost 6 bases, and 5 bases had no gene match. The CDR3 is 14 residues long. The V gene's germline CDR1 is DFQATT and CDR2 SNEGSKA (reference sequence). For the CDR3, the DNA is TGCAGTGCCAAGCGGGGGCTTAGCACAGATACGCAGTATTTT. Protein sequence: CSAKRGLSTDTQYF.

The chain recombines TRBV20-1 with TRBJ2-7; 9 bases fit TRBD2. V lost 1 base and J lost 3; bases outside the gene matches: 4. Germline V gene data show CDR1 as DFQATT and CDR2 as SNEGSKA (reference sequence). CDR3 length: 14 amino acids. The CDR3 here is CSARGPSGIYEQYF. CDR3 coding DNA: TGCAGTGCTAGAGGCCCTAGCGGGATCTACGAGCAGTACTTC.

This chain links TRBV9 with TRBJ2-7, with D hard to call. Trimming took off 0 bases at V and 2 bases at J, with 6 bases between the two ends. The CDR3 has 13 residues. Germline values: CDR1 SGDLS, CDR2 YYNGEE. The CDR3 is CASSVGPAYEQYF. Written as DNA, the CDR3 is TGTGCCAGCAGCGTAGGGCCTGCCTACGAGCAGTACTTC. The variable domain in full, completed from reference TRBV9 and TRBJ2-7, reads DSGVTQTPKHLITATGQRVTLRCSPRSGDLSVYWYQQSLDQGLQFLIQYYNGEERAKGNILERFSAQQFPDLHSELNLSSLELGDSALYFCASSVGPAYEQYFGPGTRLTVT.

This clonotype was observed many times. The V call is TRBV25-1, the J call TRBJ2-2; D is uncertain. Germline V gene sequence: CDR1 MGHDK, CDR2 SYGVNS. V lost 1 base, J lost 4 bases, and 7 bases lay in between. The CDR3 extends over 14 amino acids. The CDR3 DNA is TGTGCCAGCAGTGAATCCACTTTCACCGGGGAGCTGTTTTTT. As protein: CASSESTFTGELFF.

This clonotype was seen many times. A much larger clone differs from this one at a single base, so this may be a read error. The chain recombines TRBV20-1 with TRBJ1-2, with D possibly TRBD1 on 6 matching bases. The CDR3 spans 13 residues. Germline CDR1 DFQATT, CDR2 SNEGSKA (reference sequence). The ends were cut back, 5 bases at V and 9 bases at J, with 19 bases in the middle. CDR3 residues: CSAETGIGPSYTF. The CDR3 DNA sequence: TGCAGTGCTGAAACAGGGATAGGGCCTAGCTACACCTTC.

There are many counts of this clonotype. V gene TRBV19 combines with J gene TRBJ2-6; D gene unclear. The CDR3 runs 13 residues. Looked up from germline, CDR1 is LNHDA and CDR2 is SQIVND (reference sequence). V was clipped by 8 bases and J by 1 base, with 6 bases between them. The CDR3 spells CASLLSGANVLTF. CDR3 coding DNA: TGTGCCAGTCTCTTATCTGGGGCCAACGTCCTGACTTTC.

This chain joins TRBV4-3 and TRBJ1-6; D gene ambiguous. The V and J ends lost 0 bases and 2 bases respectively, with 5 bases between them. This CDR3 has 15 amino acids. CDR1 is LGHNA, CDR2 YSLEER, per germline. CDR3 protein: CASSQDMTYNSPLHF. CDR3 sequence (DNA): TGCGCCAGCAGCCAAGATATGACCTATAATTCACCCCTCCACTTT.

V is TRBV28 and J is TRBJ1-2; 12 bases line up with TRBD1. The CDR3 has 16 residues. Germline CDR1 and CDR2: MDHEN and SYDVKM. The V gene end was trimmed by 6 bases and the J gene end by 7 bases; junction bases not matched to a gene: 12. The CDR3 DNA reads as TGTGCCAGCAGGGAACCTCCGGGACAGGGGGCAGGTGGCTACACCTTC. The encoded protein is CASREPPGQGAGGYTF.

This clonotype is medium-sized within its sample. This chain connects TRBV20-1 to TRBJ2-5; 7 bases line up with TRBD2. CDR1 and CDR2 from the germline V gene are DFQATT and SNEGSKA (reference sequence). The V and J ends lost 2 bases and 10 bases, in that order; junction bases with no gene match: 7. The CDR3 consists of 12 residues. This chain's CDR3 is CSARRWGRDQYF. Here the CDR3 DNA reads TGCAGTGCTAGACGCTGGGGGAGGGACCAGTACTTC.

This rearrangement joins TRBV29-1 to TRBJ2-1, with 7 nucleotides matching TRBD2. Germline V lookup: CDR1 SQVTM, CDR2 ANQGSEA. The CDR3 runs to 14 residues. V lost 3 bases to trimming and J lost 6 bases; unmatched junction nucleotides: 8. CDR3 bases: TGCAGCGTTGAGAATAGACTAGCAAGCAATGAGCAGTTCTTC. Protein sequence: CSVENRLASNEQFF.

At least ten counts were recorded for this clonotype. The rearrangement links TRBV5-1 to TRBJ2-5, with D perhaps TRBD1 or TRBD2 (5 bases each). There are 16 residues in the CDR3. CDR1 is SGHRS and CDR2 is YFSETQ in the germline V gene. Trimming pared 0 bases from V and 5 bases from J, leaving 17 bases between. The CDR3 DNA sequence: TGCGCCAGCAGCTTGGAAAGGAGAGGGGCGGAGGAGACCCAGTACTTC. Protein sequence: CASSLERRGAEETQYF.

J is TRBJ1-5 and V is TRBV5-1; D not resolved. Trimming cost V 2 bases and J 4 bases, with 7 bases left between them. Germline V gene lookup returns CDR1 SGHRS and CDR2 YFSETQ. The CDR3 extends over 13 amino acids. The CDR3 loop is CASSFGINQPQHF. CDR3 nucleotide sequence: TGCGCCAGCAGCTTTGGCATAAATCAGCCCCAGCATTTT.

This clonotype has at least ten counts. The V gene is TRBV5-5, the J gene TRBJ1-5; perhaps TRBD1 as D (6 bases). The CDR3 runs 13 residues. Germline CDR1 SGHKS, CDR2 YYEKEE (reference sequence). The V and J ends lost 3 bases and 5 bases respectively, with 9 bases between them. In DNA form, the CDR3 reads TGTGCCAGCAGCTCCGAGGGGGATCAGCCCCAGCATTTT. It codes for CASSSEGDQPQHF.

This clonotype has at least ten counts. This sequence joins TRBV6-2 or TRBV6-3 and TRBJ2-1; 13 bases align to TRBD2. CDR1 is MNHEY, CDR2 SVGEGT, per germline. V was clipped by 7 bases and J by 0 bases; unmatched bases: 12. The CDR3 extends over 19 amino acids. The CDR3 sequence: CASTSYRTSGGSSYNEQFF. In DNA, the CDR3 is TGTGCCAGCACAAGTTATAGGACTAGCGGGGGCAGCTCCTACAATGAGCAGTTCTTC.